Only a few counts were recorded for the clone carrying this T cell receptor beta chain. Antigen: not known. From germline, CDR1 is SEHNR and CDR2 FQNEAQ (reference sequence). This CDR3 has 15 amino acids. Trimming cost V 3 bases and J 4 bases; bases outside gene matches: 4. Each TCR beta cDNA library carried unique molecular identifiers. Using its own MiXCR run on the PCR reads, TCRdb lists one record per CDR3 protein. The sample carries roughly 600,000 distinct CDR3 sequences, roughly 45% recorded once. The sample originates from a study of post-analysis software for immune sequencing data. For the study at large: Patients with relapsing-remitting, secondary progressive and progressive-relapsing multiple sclerosis courses were all represented. Notes on the study in general: Controls' normalized Chao1 diversity significantly exceeded that of multiple sclerosis patients. Four to six TRBV segments were significantly more frequent in patients than in controls. TRBV5-6, TRBV5-1 and TRBV20-1 were among these segments.

The clonotype originates from a girl between 5 and 17 years old with multiple sclerosis. The V call is TRBV7-9, the J call TRBJ1-1, with TRBD1 identical over 11 bases. The material sequenced was blood. The CDR3 nucleotides read TGTGCCAGCAGCTTCTCCGGGACAGGGGGCACTGAAGCTTTCTTT. Translating gives CASSFSGTGGTEAFF.